The 20 T cell receptor beta chains below come from one sample, sequenced in a study of blood T cell repertoires in COVID-19. Sequencing was performed with immunoSEQ multiplex PCR; in TCRdb, only in-frame clones are kept and a portion is missing. The sample carries about 180,000 clones, roughly 88% recorded once. The material sequenced was PBMCs or T cells enriched from blood (not recorded which). The receptors stem from a woman in her 30s who had recovered from COVID-19.

J is TRBJ1-2 and V is TRBV5-4, with TRBD1 identical over 9 bases. The junction had 7 bases not matched to a gene; V was cut back by 1 base and J by 12 bases. Germline CDR1 and CDR2: SGHNT and YYREEE (reference sequence). The CDR3 consists of 13 residues. For the CDR3, the DNA is TGTGCCAGCAGCTTGTCCGGACAGGGGCCTCACACCTTC. It codes for CASSLSGQGPHTF.

The J gene is TRBJ1-2, the V gene TRBV19, with 7 nucleotides matching TRBD1. Germline V gene lookup returns CDR1 LNHDA and CDR2 SQIVND (reference sequence). Germline trimming cut 5 bases from V and 3 bases from J; bases unmatched to any gene: 3. This CDR3 spans 13 amino acids. CDR3 nucleotide sequence: TGTGCCAGTAGTCTCGACAGGGACTATGGCTACACCTTC. As protein: CASSLDRDYGYTF. Looking up the rest from reference TRBV19 and TRBJ1-2 gives the full variable domain: DGGITQSPKYLFRKEGQNVTLSCEQNLNHDAMYWYRQDPGQGLRLIYYSQIVNDFQKGDIAEGYSVSREKKESFPLTVTSAQKNPTAFYLCASSLDRDYGYTFGSGTRLTVV.

This clone was observed once. The rearrangement joins TRBV2 to TRBJ1-2, with D possibly matching TRBD1 (5 bases). V was pared by 6 bases and J by 5 bases, with 19 bases between. This CDR3 region has 15 residues. Per the germline V gene, CDR1 is SNHLY and CDR2 is FYNNEI. As DNA, the CDR3 is TGTGCCAGCAGCAAAATTACAGGAATTTTTTATGGCTACACCTTC. The encoded protein is CASSKITGIFYGYTF.

The chain combines TRBV11-2 with TRBJ2-7; TRBD1 might be the D (5 bases). This CDR3 has 14 residues. Between the trimmed V and J ends, which lost 5 bases and 0 bases, there was a span of 11 bases. The V gene's germline CDR1 is SGHAT and CDR2 FQNNGV. Here the CDR3 DNA reads TGTGCCAGCAGCGGATTAACAGGCTCCTACGAGCAGTACTTC. Protein: CASSGLTGSYEQYF.

A single count supports this clone. The chain recombines TRBV25-1 with TRBJ2-1; a weak D match, TRBD1 (5 bases). V lost 4 bases, J lost 9 bases, and 7 bases lay in between. Germline V gives CDR1 MGHDK, CDR2 SYGVNS. There are 11 residues in the CDR3. CDR3 sequence: CASSGGGEQFF. CDR3 in DNA: TGTGCCAGCAGTGGGGGCGGTGAGCAGTTCTTC.

The chain links TRBV29-1 to TRBJ2-7; 11 bases are shared with TRBD1. Germline trimming cut 7 bases from V and 6 bases from J; bases unmatched to any gene: 8. Germline V gene lookup returns CDR1 SQVTM and CDR2 ANQGSEA. The CDR3 totals 13 residues. The DNA of the CDR3 is TGCAGCGCAATGGGACAGGGGGACCGCGAGCAGTACTTC. As protein: CSAMGQGDREQYF.

CDR3 in amino acids: CASSLTDKGDEQYF. CDR3 bases: TGTGCCAGTAGTCTGACAGACAAAGGCGACGAGCAGTACTTC. The V gene is TRBV19, the J gene TRBJ2-7, with D possibly being TRBD1 (5 bases). The CDR3 has 14 amino acids. Trimming left V 5 bases short and J 5 bases short, with 16 bases between. Germline V gene data show CDR1 as LNHDA and CDR2 as SQIVND (reference sequence).

The chain uses TRBV19 and TRBJ1-2, with TRBD1 matching over 8 bases. Losses at the gene ends were 5 bases for V and 8 bases for J; bases not matched to a gene: 7. CDR1 and CDR2 (germline): LNHDA, SQIVND (reference sequence). The CDR3 is made up of 13 amino acids. DNA of the CDR3: TGTGCCAGTAGTTTGGGACAGGTTAGAGGCTACACCTTC. As protein: CASSLGQVRGYTF.

The chain employs TRBV28 and TRBJ2-5; TRBD1 agrees at 9 bases. Trimming removed 6 bases from V and 5 bases from J; junction bases left unmatched: 13. Germline V lookup: CDR1 MDHEN, CDR2 SYDVKM. The CDR3 length is 16 residues. Here the CDR3 DNA reads TGTGCCAGCAGCGAAAGACGAACAGGGGGCAGGGAGACCCAGTACTTC. As protein: CASSERRTGGRETQYF.

The chain has TRBV7-7 and TRBJ2-2, with 7 bases identical to TRBD2. Germline values: CDR1 SSHAT, CDR2 FNYEAQ (reference sequence). The CDR3 is made up of 18 amino acids. With 8 bases clipped from V and 2 bases from J, the junction kept 17 bases outside the gene matches. CDR3 residues: CASHWGGDRDSNTGELFF. The CDR3 DNA is TGTGCCAGCCACTGGGGGGGAGACCGGGACTCCAACACCGGGGAGCTGTTTTTT.

This sequence joins TRBV18 and TRBJ2-7, with D uncertain. V was trimmed by 3 bases and J by 0 bases, leaving 6 bases between them. The CDR3 runs to 13 residues. From germline, CDR1 is KGHSH and CDR2 LQKENI. In nucleotides, the CDR3 is TGTGCCAGCTCACCTTCCAGCTCCTACGAGCAGTACTTC. Encoded protein: CASSPSSSYEQYF.

The chain joins TRBV11-2 to TRBJ1-1; D is unclear. The CDR3 consists of 19 residues. The germline V gene has CDR1 SGHAT and CDR2 FQNNGV. Trimming took off 1 base at V and 4 bases at J, with 25 bases between the two ends. The CDR3 is CASSLGGRTGGTLGTEAFF. The CDR3 region has the DNA TGTGCCAGCAGCTTAGGAGGGAGGACGGGAGGTACGTTGGGCACTGAAGCTTTCTTT.

The chain uses TRBV6-1 and TRBJ2-7; possibly TRBD1 for D (6 bases). This CDR3 is built from 14 residues. Germline-derived CDR1 and CDR2 are MNHNS and SASEGT. V gave up 1 base and J gave up 7 bases, with 14 bases separating them. This CDR3 is CASSEVQGPGEQYF. DNA of the CDR3: TGTGCCAGCAGTGAAGTACAGGGACCAGGGGAGCAGTACTTC.

The genes are TRBV24-1 and TRBJ2-7; TRBD1 is a possible D gene (6 bases). This CDR3 region has 11 residues. CDR1 and CDR2 (germline): KGHDR, SFDVKD. V lost 10 bases and J lost 6, with 12 bases in between. DNA of the CDR3: TGTGCCACTGGGCGAGGGGGCGAGCAGTACTTC. The encoded protein is CATGRGGEQYF.

This clone was detected once. The chain recombines TRBV9 with TRBJ1-2; unclear D gene. The CDR3 has 12 residues. Germline loops: CDR1 SGDLS, CDR2 YYNGEE. V was pared by 2 bases and J by 1 base, with 3 bases between. DNA for the CDR3: TGTGCCAGCAGCGTGAGTAACTATGGCTACACCTTC. Translated: CASSVSNYGYTF.

This clone turned up a few times. CDR3 in amino acids: CASNINTEAFF. The DNA of the CDR3 is TGTGCCAGCAATATTAACACTGAAGCTTTCTTT. The gene calls are TRBV28 and TRBJ1-1; D unclear. Germline V gene lookup returns CDR1 MDHEN and CDR2 SYDVKM. V was trimmed by 7 bases and J by 2 bases, leaving 5 bases between them. The CDR3 length is 11 residues.

The chain links TRBV6-6 to TRBJ2-1, with 7 bases aligning to TRBD1. CDR1 and CDR2 from the germline V gene are MNHNY and SVGAGI (reference sequence). V trimming: 8 bases; J trimming: 7 bases; junction bases outside the gene matches: 11. The CDR3 length is 14 residues. CDR3 sequence: CASARTGGNNEQFF. The CDR3 DNA follows: TGTGCCAGCGCACGGACAGGAGGAAATAATGAGCAGTTCTTC.

V gene TRBV7-6 combines with J gene TRBJ1-2; TRBD1 might be the D (5 bases). CDR1 and CDR2 (germline): SGHVS, FNYEAQ. This CDR3 contains 14 residues. The V gene lost 6 bases and the J gene lost 2 bases, with 13 bases spanning the gap. The DNA for the CDR3 is TGTGCCAGCAGTCCTGGTGGGGGGAACTATGGCTACACCTTC. Translating it yields CASSPGGGNYGYTF.

The count of this clone is one. The chain is built from TRBV19 and TRBJ1-2, with D maybe TRBD1 (5 bases). The CDR3 is 14 residues long. The V and J ends lost 2 bases and 5 bases respectively, with 12 bases between them. Germline lookup yields CDR1 LNHDA and CDR2 SQIVND (reference sequence). The CDR3 loop reads CASSIIGGSYGYTF. CDR3 nucleotide sequence: TGTGCCAGTAGTATAATTGGGGGGTCTTATGGCTACACCTTC. The full variable domain, its missing parts supplied by reference TRBV19 and TRBJ1-2, is DGGITQSPKYLFRKEGQNVTLSCEQNLNHDAMYWYRQDPGQGLRLIYYSQIVNDFQKGDIAEGYSVSREKKESFPLTVTSAQKNPTAFYLCASSIIGGSYGYTFGSGTRLTVV.

The genes are TRBV9 and TRBJ2-3, with TRBD1 as a possible D gene (6 bases). The CDR3 has 14 residues. V lost 1 base and J lost 4, with 10 bases in between. From germline, CDR1 is SGDLS and CDR2 YYNGEE. The CDR3 is CASSVPGTPDTQYF. CDR3 sequence (DNA): TGTGCCAGCAGCGTACCCGGGACACCAGATACGCAGTATTTT.